This T cell receptor beta chain is drawn from a study of T cell responses to AZD1222 COVID-19 vaccine. General study findings and limits: Samples come after the peak T cell response, not at day 14. Two AZD1222 administrations were followed by greater Spike-specific TCR breadth and depth. Baseline antibody screening turned up just a handful of seropositive AZD1222 recipients.

Some clones are missing from TCRdb's copy, which holds only in-frame ones; the method was immunoSEQ multiplex PCR. The data show 100,000 to 150,000 clones, 80% to 90% seen once. The V gene lost 8 bases and the J gene lost 3 bases, with 11 bases spanning the gap. Per germline, CDR1 MNHNS and CDR2 SASEGT. This CDR3 comprises 13 residues. A word on this clone: Its specificity is unknown.

The receptor comes from an adult in good health. The rearrangement uses TRBV6-1 and TRBJ1-5; maybe TRBD1 (6 bases). This material consisted of peripheral blood, taken on day 0 of AZD1222 vaccination. The CDR3 sequence is CASSSGVNQPQHF. The CDR3 DNA reads TGTGCCAGCTCCTCAGGGGTCAATCAGCCCCAGCATTTT.